A single sample is the source of the 9 T cell receptor beta chains below, sequenced in a study of T cells in Graves' hyperthyroidism and ophthalmopathy. Authors of the study amplified TCR beta CDR3 regions from RNA transcripts. With the HTBI primer set, the TCR CDR3 went through a first round of RT-PCR. TCRdb fed the multiplex PCR reads into MiXCR, producing one record per CDR3 protein. The repertoire consists of fewer than 900,000 distinct CDR3 sequences, with around 20% occurring once and the leading ten covering around 15%. Material for sequencing was blood. The source of these receptors is a woman aged 50 to 60 with Graves' hyperthyroidism that later progressed to Graves' ophthalmopathy.

V and J are TRBV20-1 and TRBJ2-3; D possibly corresponds to TRBD2 (5 bases). CDR3 size: 12 residues. CDR1 DFQATT and CDR2 SNEGSKA come from the germline V gene (reference sequence). V gave up 6 bases and J gave up 7 bases, with 14 bases separating them. CDR3 sequence: CSAEGSRHTQYF. DNA for the CDR3: TGCAGTGCGGAAGGGAGCCGACATACGCAGTATTTT.

The chain recombines TRBV20-1 with TRBJ2-1, with D uncertain. Germline assignment: CDR1 DFQATT and CDR2 SNEGSKA (reference sequence). With 6 bases removed from V and 12 bases from J, the gap between germline ends came to 21 bases. CDR3 length: 13 amino acids. The CDR3 DNA is TGCAGTGCGGGGTCAAGCCGAGGAGTCGCGCAGTTCTTC. This gives the protein CSAGSSRGVAQFF.

Concerning this clonotype itself: One junction end does not reproduce the germline sequence, and a read error may be involved. V usage is TRBV11-2 and J usage is TRBJ2-1, with TRBD2 matching 11 bases. The CDR3 is made up of 19 amino acids. The germline gives CDR1 SGHAT, CDR2 FQNNGV. The CDR3 spells CASSLEGVSGGAFYNEQLF. The CDR3 coding sequence is TGTGCCAGCAGCTTAGAGGGGGTTAGCGGGGGGGCCTTCTACAATGAGCAGCTCTTC.

This clonotype was observed many times. V usage is TRBV3-1 and J usage is TRBJ1-2; D call uncertain. Germline CDR1 and CDR2: LGHDT and YNNKEL (reference sequence). The CDR3 is 13 residues long. V dropped 4 bases and J dropped 6 bases, with 12 bases sitting between them. DNA of the CDR3: TGTGCCAGCAGCCGCGTGGTTGGGGATGGCTACACCTTC. It specifies CASSRVVGDGYTF. Looking up the rest from reference TRBV3-1 and TRBJ1-2 gives the full variable domain: DTAVSQTPKYLVTQMGNDKSIKCEQNLGHDTMYWYKQDSKKFLKIMFSYNNKELIINETVPNRFSPKSPDKAHLNLHINSLELGDSAVYFCASSRVVGDGYTFGSGTRLTVV.

V and J are TRBV12-3 or TRBV12-4 and TRBJ2-3; 15 bases match TRBD2. The V segment lost 7 bases and the J segment 3 bases; nucleotides outside the gene matches: 5. This CDR3 has 16 residues. The CDR3 DNA reads TGTGCCAGCATAGGGACTAGCGGGGGGTGGACAGATACGCAGTATTTT. Its translation is CASIGTSGGWTDTQYF.

The table lists this clonotype with many counts. The chain has TRBV6-1 and TRBJ2-2; a weak D match, TRBD2 (5 bases). CDR1 is MNHNS, CDR2 SASEGT, per germline. The V end lost 7 bases, the J end lost 1 base, and 13 bases lay between the germline ends. The CDR3 contains 15 residues. The CDR3 loop is CASNNGVGNTGELFF. DNA of the CDR3: TGTGCCAGCAATAACGGGGTGGGGAACACCGGGGAGCTGTTTTTT.

This clonotype appeared a few times. V usage is TRBV27 and J usage is TRBJ1-4, with D possibly matching TRBD1 (6 bases). The CDR3 totals 16 residues. The V gene's germline CDR1 is MNHEY and CDR2 SMNVEV (reference sequence). V lost 4 bases and J lost 0, with 12 bases in between. The CDR3 nucleotides are TGTGCCAGCAGTTCCCGACAGGCCACAACTAATGAAAAACTGTTTTTT. It yields the protein CASSSRQATTNEKLFF. Together with reference TRBV27 and TRBJ1-4, the CDR3 gives the full variable domain: EAQVTQNPRYLITVTGKKLTVTCSQNMNHEYMSWYRQDPGLGLRQIYYSMNVEVTDKGDVPEGYKVSRKEKRNFPLILESPSPNQTSLYFCASSSRQATTNEKLFFGSGTQLSVL.

The table lists this clonotype with many counts. This chain uses TRBV7-9 with TRBJ1-1, with a tentative D call TRBD1 (5 bases). The CDR3 covers 15 residues. Germline V lookup: CDR1 SEHNR, CDR2 FQNEAQ (reference sequence). Trimming shortened V by 5 bases and J by 7 bases, and 20 bases separated the two germline ends. CDR3 nucleotide sequence: TGTGCCAGCAGCATAAATCGGGCAGGGATCGGTGAAGCTTTCTTT. This sequence encodes CASSINRAGIGEAFF.

This clonotype was recorded at least ten times. V gene TRBV11-2 combines with J gene TRBJ2-5, with a possible D match to TRBD2 (6 bases). The V end was cut by 7 bases, the J end by 0 bases, with 15 bases between. CDR1 is SGHAT and CDR2 is FQNNGV in the germline V gene. The CDR3 spans 15 residues. CDR3 region: CASTPAGPYQETQYF. The CDR3 DNA reads TGTGCCAGCACCCCTGCGGGGCCCTACCAAGAGACCCAGTACTTC.